This TCR beta chain is from a study of early T cells in non-severe SARS-CoV-2 infection (dated by TCRdb to about 2021). At the level of the whole study: TCR sequencing used bulk RNA from unsorted whole blood, so alpha and beta chains could not be paired.

Libraries were built with 5' RACE. TCRdb records NextSeq 500 as the sequencer. In the TCR library protocol, unique molecular identifiers were attached to individual cDNA molecules to correct for PCR bias and sequencing error. TCR alpha and beta chains were both sequenced, and the abundances of alpha and beta sequences in each sample were closely correlated with each other. From the authors' description of their analysis: Decombinator V4 was used to annotate TCR sequences for V gene, J gene and CDR3. TCRs were defined as expanded if a significant change between any two time points was detected under a Poisson model with p below 0.0001. TCR abundances were normalised to the total number of TCRs sequenced in each sample and reported as counts per million. TRAV1-2 paired with TRAJ12, TRAJ20 or TRAJ33 defined MAIT TCRs, while TRAV10 paired with TRAJ18 defined iNKT TCRs. VDJdb, accessed 1 November 2021, was searched for CMV, EBV and SARS-CoV-2 annotated TCRs, with TCRs annotated for multiple antigens excluded. TCRdb passed the public sequencing reads through fastp at Q25 and MiXCR, retaining productive beta sequences. Rows are combined by CDR3 protein, so each entry shows the most common genes and DNA. The V and J calls were determined by TCRdb, not by the authors. Here the sample has about 71,000 distinct CDR3 sequences; about an eighth occur a single time. The ten largest clones capture less than 3.5% of the sample.

This was a case-control study nested in a cohort of healthcare workers in London, UK, who had nasopharyngeal swab PCR tests and blood samples taken every week. Healthcare workers were recruited between 23 and 31 March 2020, during the week of the UK lockdown, and were followed weekly for up to roughly 15 weeks. Concerning this clonotype: This receptor's antigen is unknown. Per-base quality was not reported, and no clone a single base away is much larger than it.

Spanning cysteine to phenylalanine, the CDR3 consists of 16 amino acids. The retained sequence is limited to the CDR3, 48 bases, with the frame set at the first base. Relative to germline, V is missing 5 bases and J is missing 2 bases, with 12 bases of the junction outside any gene match. CDR1 is given as MNHEY and CDR2 as SMNVEV, both from the germline V gene (reference sequence). Here is what the overall study found, with its caveats: VDJdb matching was skewed toward anti-spike CD8 responses and likely underestimated virus-specific expansions, missing private and CD4 specificities.

The sequencing here drew on whole blood, taken at baseline. The receptor chain draws on TRBV27 and TRBJ2-7; the junction holds 7 bases that match TRBD1. The origin of this receptor is an adult who was a healthcare worker with PCR-confirmed SARS-CoV-2 infection or an uninfected control (not recorded which). The encoded CDR3 is CASSISQGNSAYEQYF. The sequence in DNA is TGTGCCAGCAGTATTTCACAGGGGAACTCAGCCTACGAGCAGTACTTC.